This T cell receptor beta chain stems from a study of blood T cell repertoires in COVID-19. In this sample, this clone turned up a few times. The CDR3 has 12 amino acids. V lost 5 bases and J 5 bases, leaving 9 bases between the germline ends. The germline V gene encodes CDR1 SNHLY and CDR2 FYNNEI. This table comes from immunoSEQ multiplex PCR, and its TCRdb copy is limited to in-frame clones, with some not included. Of around 280,000 clones detected, approximately 84% appear once; the ten largest clones hold approximately 2%. This chain connects TRBV2 to TRBJ1-2; D possibly corresponds to TRBD1 (6 bases). The sequenced material came from peripheral blood. This receptor was obtained from a woman aged 25 to 45 who had recovered from COVID-19. CDR3 DNA: TGTGCCAGCAGTCAACAGGGATATGGCTACACCTTC. This translates into CASSQQGYGYTF.